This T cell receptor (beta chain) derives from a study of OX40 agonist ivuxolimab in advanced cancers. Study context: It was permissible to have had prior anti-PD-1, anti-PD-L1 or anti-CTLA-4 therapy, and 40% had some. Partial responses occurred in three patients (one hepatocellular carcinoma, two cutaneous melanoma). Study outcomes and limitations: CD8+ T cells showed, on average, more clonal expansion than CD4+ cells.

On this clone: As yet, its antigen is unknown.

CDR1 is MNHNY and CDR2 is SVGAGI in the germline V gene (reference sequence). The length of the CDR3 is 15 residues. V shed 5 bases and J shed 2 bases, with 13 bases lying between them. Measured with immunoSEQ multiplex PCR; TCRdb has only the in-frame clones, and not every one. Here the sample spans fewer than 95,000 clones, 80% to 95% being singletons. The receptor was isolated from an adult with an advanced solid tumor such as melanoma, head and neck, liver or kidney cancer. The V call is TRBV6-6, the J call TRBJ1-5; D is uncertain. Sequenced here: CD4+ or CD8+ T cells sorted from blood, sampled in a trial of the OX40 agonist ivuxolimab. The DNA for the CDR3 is TGTGCCAGCAGTAACAATCTCGGGGGCAATCAGCCCCAGCATTTT. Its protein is CASSNNLGGNQPQHF.